One sample yielded the 15 T cell receptor beta chains listed below, sequenced in a study of CD8+CD57+ T cells in acquired aplastic anemia (dated by TCRdb to the late 2010s). Patients chosen for sequencing had shown expansion of CD8+CD57+ cells by flow cytometry. The sequencer listed for this sample is Illumina HiSeq 2000. Profiling of TCR beta VDJ combinations and CDR3 sequences used genomic DNA as the template. In TCRdb, the public reads were trimmed at Q25 with fastp and aligned with MiXCR, with productive beta chains retained. Identical CDR3 protein sequences are pooled into one entry, listed with their most common genes and DNA. The sample profile shows roughly 240,000 distinct CDR3 sequences; approximately 45% of them were found once. The ten largest make up approximately 7.8% of the sample. The sequenced sample consisted of sorted CD4+, CD8+, or CD8+CD57+ T cells (not recorded which) from PBMCs. These receptors were collected from a human donor with aplastic anemia.

The chain uses TRBV24-1 and TRBJ2-7, with TRBD1 identical over 10 bases. With 7 bases clipped from V and 2 bases from J, the junction kept 4 bases outside the gene matches. Germline CDR1 is KGHDR and CDR2 is SFDVKD. The CDR3 has 14 residues. The CDR3, as DNA: TGTGCCACCAGATCCGGGACAGGGGCCTACGAGCAGTACTTC. It codes for CATRSGTGAYEQYF.

This clonotype was observed a few times. The chain couples TRBV30 to TRBJ2-3; tentatively, D is TRBD1 or TRBD2 (5 bases each). Trimming took 3 bases from V and 0 from J, leaving 16 bases between them. Germline loops: CDR1 GTSNPN, CDR2 SVGIG (reference sequence). This CDR3 is built from 16 residues. The CDR3: CAWSAPDRDSTDTQYF. CDR3 DNA: TGTGCCTGGAGCGCCCCGGACCGGGACAGCACAGATACGCAGTATTTT.

The sample holds many counts of this clonotype. The chain combines TRBV7-9 with TRBJ1-1; D is undetermined. Germline V lookup: CDR1 SEHNR, CDR2 FQNEAQ (reference sequence). The CDR3 has 12 amino acids. V gave up 1 base and J gave up 4 bases, with 4 bases separating them. CDR3 region: CASSLGVTEAFF. CDR3 sequence (DNA): TGTGCCAGCAGCTTAGGGGTCACTGAAGCTTTCTTT.

This clonotype was seen at least ten times. V is TRBV9 and J is TRBJ2-5, with 8 positions matching TRBD2. With V trimmed by 0 bases and J by 2 bases, 6 bases remained unmatched. This CDR3 has 16 residues. The germline V gene has CDR1 SGDLS and CDR2 YYNGEE. The CDR3 bases are TGTGCCAGCAGCGTAGAGGGGAGCGGGGGTCAAGAGACCCAGTACTTC. This sequence encodes CASSVEGSGGQETQYF.

The table lists this clonotype with many counts. This chain links TRBV5-1 with TRBJ1-4, with D perhaps matching TRBD1 (5 bases). V lost 4 bases, J lost 6 bases, and 22 bases lay in between. This CDR3 is 17 amino acids long. Germline V gives CDR1 SGHRS, CDR2 YFSETQ. CDR3 nucleotide sequence: TGCGCCAGCAGCCACGGATGGGGCGGCCAGGTGGATGAAAAACTGTTTTTT. Translation gives CASSHGWGGQVDEKLFF.

This clonotype appeared a few times. This chain connects TRBV30 to TRBJ1-5, with a weak D call TRBD1 (5 bases). Trimming took off 7 bases at V and 0 bases at J, with 19 bases between the two ends. Germline CDR1 reads GTSNPN; CDR2 reads SVGIG (reference sequence). This CDR3 has 16 amino acids. The CDR3 here is CAFYTGTEDSNQPQHF. The CDR3 region has the DNA TGTGCCTTCTACACCGGGACGGAGGATAGCAATCAGCCCCAGCATTTT. The full variable domain, in which reference TRBV30 and TRBJ1-5 provide the parts outside the CDR3, is SQTIHQWPATLVQPVGSPLSLECTVEGTSNPNLYWYRQAAGRGLQLLFYSVGIGQISSEVPQNLSASRPQDRQFILSSKKLLLSDSGFYLCAFYTGTEDSNQPQHFGDGTRLSIL.

This clonotype showed up many times. V is TRBV20-1 and J is TRBJ1-3; D unresolved. V lost 1 base, J lost 0 bases, and 10 bases lay in between. Germline CDR1 is DFQATT and CDR2 is SNEGSKA (reference sequence). There are 15 residues in the CDR3. The CDR3 reads CSARGPGSSGNTIYF. In nucleotides, the CDR3 is TGCAGTGCTAGAGGCCCGGGAAGCTCTGGAAACACCATATATTTT.

The chain couples TRBV29-1 to TRBJ1-1; 11 bases line up with TRBD1. Germline CDR1 and CDR2: SQVTM and ANQGSEA. This CDR3 is 11 amino acids long. After removal of 6 bases from V and 6 bases from J, the junction contained 0 bases not matched to a gene. In DNA, the CDR3 is TGCAGCGTGGGACAGGGGGCTGAAGCTTTCTTT. Translating gives CSVGQGAEAFF.

This chain links TRBV10-2 with TRBJ1-2; no clear D. V was shortened by 8 bases and J by 0 bases, with 13 bases between the two germline ends. Germline V gene data show CDR1 as WSHSY and CDR2 as SAAADI. There are 14 residues in the CDR3. CDR3 DNA: TGCGCCAGCTCTTCTCATATCACTAACTATGGCTACACCTTC. As protein: CASSSHITNYGYTF.

This chain joins TRBV29-1 and TRBJ1-1, with TRBD1 matching over 8 bases. This CDR3 has 13 amino acids. J gave up 2 bases and V 6 bases, and 5 bases lay outside the gene matches. The germline gives CDR1 SQVTM, CDR2 ANQGSEA. The CDR3 spells CSVRQGSNTEAFF. DNA of the CDR3: TGCAGCGTACGACAGGGGAGTAACACTGAAGCTTTCTTT. The variable domain in full, completed from reference TRBV29-1 and TRBJ1-1, reads SAVISQKPSRDICQRGTSLTIQCQVDSQVTMMFWYRQQPGQSLTLIATANQGSEATYESGFVIDKFPISRPNLTFSTLTVSNMSPEDSSIYLCSVRQGSNTEAFFGQGTRLTVV.

This clonotype was observed many times. The V call is TRBV5-8, the J call TRBJ2-3; no clear D. The CDR3 spans 13 residues. V was pared by 3 bases and J by 5 bases, with 10 bases between. Germline assignment: CDR1 SGHTS and CDR2 YDEGEE. CDR3 DNA: TGTGCCAGCAGCTCAGATTGGGGAGATACGCAGTATTTT. Translated: CASSSDWGDTQYF. The full variable domain, completed using reference TRBV5-8 and TRBJ2-3, is EAGVTQSPTHLIKTRGQQATLRCSPISGHTSVYWYQQALGLGLQFLLWYDEGEERNRGNFPPRFSGRQFPNYSSELNVNALELEDSALYLCASSSDWGDTQYFGPGTRLTVL.

CDR3 in amino acids: CASSEGTGDGYTF. CDR3 coding DNA: TGCGCCAGCAGTGAAGGGACAGGGGATGGCTACACCTTC. The J gene is TRBJ1-2, the V gene TRBV10-1, with 10 bases lining up with TRBD1. The V gene's germline CDR1 is WNHNN and CDR2 SYGVQD (reference sequence). Trimming cost V 3 bases and J 6 bases; bases outside gene matches: 1. The CDR3 sequence is 13 residues long.

Only one count was recorded for this clonotype. The chain has TRBV10-3 and TRBJ2-7, with 10 bases identical to TRBD1. Germline lookup yields CDR1 ENHRY and CDR2 SYGVKD. Unmatched junction bases numbered 8, after V lost 8 bases and J lost 4 bases. The CDR3 has 14 residues. CDR3 bases: TGTGCCATCCGGGGACAGGGGAACATGTACGAGCAGTACTTC. Protein: CAIRGQGNMYEQYF.

This clonotype has ten or more counts. The rearrangement joins TRBV6-1 to TRBJ2-7; TRBD1 aligns across 8 bases. Looked up from germline, CDR1 is MNHNS and CDR2 is SASEGT. J was trimmed by 2 bases and V by 3 bases; bases with no gene match: 0. There are 13 residues in the CDR3. The CDR3 is CASSDRGPYEQYF. The DNA of the CDR3 is TGTGCCAGCAGTGACAGGGGGCCCTACGAGCAGTACTTC.

In this sample, this clonotype turned up many times. The chain recombines TRBV20-1 with TRBJ1-1; D not certain. The CDR3 covers 11 residues. Germline-derived CDR1 and CDR2 are DFQATT and SNEGSKA (reference sequence). Trimming took off 4 bases at V and 0 bases at J, with 3 bases between the two ends. CDR3 protein: CSAILNTEAFF. The CDR3 DNA sequence: TGCAGTGCTATCTTGAACACTGAAGCTTTCTTT.